The 29 T cell receptor beta chains presented below share a single source sample, sequenced in a study of post-analysis software for immune sequencing data. Findings and limits, study-wide: Among four to six TRBV segments more frequent in patients than controls were TRBV5-6, TRBV5-1 and TRBV20-1.

These receptors are not linked to any known antigen. Unique-molecular-identifier-tagged TCR beta cDNA libraries were used. Using its own MiXCR run on the PCR reads, TCRdb lists one record per CDR3 protein. The data hold roughly 580,000 distinct CDR3 sequences, with 44% observed a single time. The sample taken for sequencing was blood. The receptors derive from a girl under 18 with multiple sclerosis.

This chain connects TRBV12-3 or TRBV12-4 to TRBJ2-1, with 7 bases lining up with TRBD2. The length of the CDR3 is 15 residues. After removal of 8 bases from V and 5 bases from J, the junction contained 12 bases not matched to a gene. CDR3 residues: CASDMSASGDNEQFF. The CDR3 DNA follows: TGTGCCAGCGACATGAGTGCTAGCGGAGACAATGAGCAGTTCTTC.

In its sample, this clonotype was seen a few times. In DNA, the CDR3 is TGTGCCAGCAGTGGCCGAATGAGGCGGGCTTACAATGAGCAGTTCTTC. Protein product: CASSGRMRRAYNEQFF. The chain is built from TRBV27 and TRBJ2-1; possible D gene TRBD2, 5 bases. With 5 bases removed from V and 4 bases from J, the gap between germline ends came to 18 bases. The CDR3 sequence is 16 residues long. Germline CDR1 MNHEY, CDR2 SMNVEV (reference sequence).

The V and J genes are TRBV5-1 and TRBJ2-7; perhaps TRBD1 as D (5 bases). CDR3 length equals 16 residues. The V end was cut by 0 bases, the J end by 3 bases, with 16 bases between. Germline V gene data show CDR1 as SGHRS and CDR2 as YFSETQ. The CDR3 nucleotides read TGCGCCAGCAGCTTGGCCTTTTCAGGGATGTTCTACGAGCAGTACTTC. It encodes CASSLAFSGMFYEQYF.

This clonotype was detected only a few times. CDR3 loop: CATSTSGAYEQYF. The CDR3 DNA sequence: TGTGCCACCAGTACTAGCGGGGCCTACGAGCAGTACTTC. The chain joins TRBV24-1 to TRBJ2-7; TRBD2 agrees at 10 bases. Germline V gives CDR1 KGHDR, CDR2 SFDVKD. Trimming cost V 6 bases and J 2 bases; bases outside gene matches: 0. The CDR3 runs to 13 residues.

The gene calls are TRBV12-3 or TRBV12-4 and TRBJ2-1, with a tentative D call TRBD2 (7 bases). Trimming took 6 bases from V and 1 from J, leaving 25 bases between them. The CDR3 extends over 19 amino acids. CDR3 loop: CASSPRTAGAYGSYNEQFF. CDR3 bases: TGTGCCAGCAGCCCCCGAACTGCGGGGGCCTATGGGTCCTACAATGAGCAGTTCTTC.

J is TRBJ2-5 and V is TRBV11-2, with TRBD2 matching over 7 bases. The ends lost 5 bases at V and 5 bases at J; junction bases unmatched: 11. CDR3 size: 15 residues. CDR1 and CDR2 from the germline V gene are SGHAT and FQNNGV. The CDR3 region has the DNA TGTGCCAGCAGCCGGGAGGCGGGAGCCGGGGAGACCCAGTACTTC. Protein product: CASSREAGAGETQYF.

This clonotype was observed a handful of times. The chain joins TRBV9 to TRBJ2-5, with D unresolved. Germline V CDR1 and CDR2: SGDLS, YYNGEE. The CDR3 is 14 amino acids. Deletions cut 1 base from V and 1 base from J, with 8 bases between. The CDR3 DNA follows: TGTGCCAGCAGCGTATCCAGCTTCCAAGAGACCCAGTACTTC. This sequence encodes CASSVSSFQETQYF. Combining the CDR3 with reference TRBV9 and TRBJ2-5 gives the whole variable domain DSGVTQTPKHLITATGQRVTLRCSPRSGDLSVYWYQQSLDQGLQFLIQYYNGEERAKGNILERFSAQQFPDLHSELNLSSLELGDSALYFCASSVSSFQETQYFGPGTRLLVL.

This clonotype showed up just a few times. This chain uses TRBV20-1 with TRBJ2-3, with D hard to call. V lost 6 bases and J lost 0, with 13 bases in between. Looked up from germline, CDR1 is DFQATT and CDR2 is SNEGSKA (reference sequence). This CDR3 has 14 amino acids. In DNA, the CDR3 is TGCAGTGCCACCCCCGAACCCAGCACAGATACGCAGTATTTT. This sequence encodes CSATPEPSTDTQYF.

The chain employs TRBV5-1 and TRBJ2-5, with TRBD2 matching 8 bases. The trim removed 6 bases at V and 4 bases at J, leaving 5 bases unmatched. Germline values: CDR1 SGHRS, CDR2 YFSETQ. This CDR3 has 13 amino acids. DNA for the CDR3: TGCGCCAGCACCTACGCGGGAGGAGAGACCCAGTACTTC. It is translated as CASTYAGGETQYF.

This clonotype has more than one count but fewer than ten. The V and J genes are TRBV5-1 and TRBJ1-2; tentatively, D is TRBD1 (6 bases). The germline V and J ends were trimmed by 0 bases and 3 bases, with 9 bases remaining between them. This CDR3 has 14 amino acids. Germline CDR1 and CDR2: SGHRS and YFSETQ. The CDR3 DNA follows: TGCGCCAGCAGCTTGGCCTCAGGGGACTATGGCTACACCTTC. Its protein is CASSLASGDYGYTF.

The table lists this clonotype with a few counts. The chain is built from TRBV20-1 and TRBJ2-3; D call uncertain. The CDR3 loop spans 13 amino acids. In germline, CDR1 is DFQATT, CDR2 SNEGSKA (reference sequence). The V end lost 3 bases, the J end lost 0 bases, and 7 bases lay between the germline ends. CDR3 sequence (DNA): TGCAGTGCTAGGGAATCTAGCACAGATACGCAGTATTTT. As protein: CSARESSTDTQYF.

This sequence joins TRBV4-1 and TRBJ2-5, with a possible D match to TRBD2 (6 bases). Per germline, CDR1 MGHRA and CDR2 YSYEKL. Trimming shortened V by 0 bases and J by 4 bases, and 12 bases separated the two germline ends. The CDR3 contains 15 residues. CDR3 residues: CASSQDVGGGETQYF. The CDR3 nucleotides are TGCGCCAGCAGCCAAGATGTGGGGGGTGGAGAGACCCAGTACTTC.

V and J are TRBV25-1 and TRBJ2-4; D is uncertain. The J call may be faulty, since TRBJ2-7 better matches the DNA end. Per germline, CDR1 MGHDK and CDR2 SYGVNS. The CDR3 contains 13 residues. The DNA for the CDR3 is TGTGCCAGCAGTGAACCGATCCGTTACGAGCAGTACTTC. Its protein product is CASSEPIRYEQYF.

This chain connects TRBV12-3 or TRBV12-4 to TRBJ2-1; 7 bases map to TRBD1. The end of the DNA aligns better with TRBJ2-7, so the J call may be wrong. The CDR3 consists of 13 residues. The DNA of the CDR3 is TGTGCCAGCAGATTGGACAGGTCTAAAGAGCAGTACTTC. This sequence encodes CASRLDRSKEQYF.

V usage is TRBV29-1 and J usage is TRBJ1-1; D call uncertain. The CDR3 has 14 amino acids. Looked up from germline, CDR1 is SQVTM and CDR2 is ANQGSEA. V dropped 6 bases and J dropped 4 bases, with 18 bases sitting between them. The CDR3 protein is CSVAAALGSTEAFF. The CDR3 region has the DNA TGCAGCGTAGCTGCGGCCCTGGGGAGCACTGAAGCTTTCTTT.

Details on this clonotype: At one end the junction does not follow the germline gene, possibly because of a read error. V usage is TRBV7-2 and J usage is TRBJ2-7; TRBD1 or TRBD2 may be the D gene (6 bases each). This CDR3 has 14 amino acids. CDR1 is SGHTA and CDR2 is FQGNSA in the germline V gene. The chain's CDR3 is CASSPGGGSYEQYF. CDR3 DNA sequence: TGCGCCAGCAGCCCCGGAGGGGGTTCCTACGAGCAGTACTTC. The variable domain in full, with the rest retrieved from reference TRBV7-2 and TRBJ2-7, is GAGVSQSPSNKVTEKGKDVELRCDPISGHTALYWYRQSLGQGLEFLIYFQGNSAPDKSGLPSDRFSAERTGGSVSTLTIQRTQQEDSAVYLCASSPGGGSYEQYFGPGTRLTVT.

With regard to this clonotype: At one boundary the junction diverges from the germline segment, which might be a read error. The V and J genes are TRBV20-1 and TRBJ2-7; a weak D match, TRBD2 (5 bases). Germline V gene sequence: CDR1 DFQATT, CDR2 SNEGSKA (reference sequence). The CDR3 runs 11 residues. This CDR3 is CRASTNYEQYF. In DNA form, the CDR3 reads TGCAGGGCTAGCACCAACTACGAGCAGTACTTC.

The chain uses TRBV7-3 and TRBJ2-7, with 12 bases aligning to TRBD1. Germline lookup yields CDR1 SGHTA and CDR2 FQGTGA. The V and J ends lost 2 bases and 8 bases, in that order; junction bases with no gene match: 4. The CDR3 sequence is 14 residues long. CDR3 in amino acids: CASSLEGQGAKQYF. CDR3 bases: TGTGCCAGCAGCTTAGAGGGACAGGGGGCCAAGCAGTACTTC.

V usage is TRBV4-1 and J usage is TRBJ2-1; a weak D match, TRBD2 (6 bases). The J call could be wrong; TRBJ2-7 is a better fit for the DNA end. Germline loops: CDR1 MGHRA, CDR2 YSYEKL. The length of the CDR3 is 15 residues. CDR3 in amino acids: CASSSTTGGNYEQYF. Written as DNA, the CDR3 is TGCGCCAGCAGCTCGACGACTGGCGGGAACTACGAGCAGTACTTC.

V gene TRBV10-3 combines with J gene TRBJ2-3, with 12 bases fitting TRBD2. Germline CDR1 is ENHRY and CDR2 is SYGVKD. The CDR3 spans 16 residues. J gave up 6 bases and V 7 bases, and 11 bases lay outside the gene matches. The CDR3 reads CAINRLAGVSADTQYF. The CDR3, as DNA: TGTGCCATCAACCGACTAGCGGGGGTATCCGCGGATACGCAGTATTTT.

The V and J genes are TRBV5-1 and TRBJ2-7; 8 bases are shared with TRBD1. The DNA end lines up better with TRBJ2-5; the J call may be wrong. CDR1 and CDR2 (germline): SGHRS, YFSETQ. The CDR3 length is 16 residues. In DNA form, the CDR3 reads TGCGCCAGCAGCTCGCCGACAGGGGCCCAGTGGGAGACCCAGTACTTC. It codes for CASSSPTGAQWETQYF.

The V and J genes are TRBV20-1 and TRBJ2-5; D might be TRBD2 (5 bases). Trimming removed 1 base at V and 5 bases at J, with 14 bases between. Germline V gene data show CDR1 as DFQATT and CDR2 as SNEGSKA (reference sequence). The CDR3 covers 14 residues. The CDR3 sequence: CSARGVTGSETQYF. The CDR3, as DNA: TGCAGTGCTAGAGGGGTAACGGGAAGCGAGACCCAGTACTTC.

This clonotype has a handful of counts. V gene TRBV9 combines with J gene TRBJ2-7; no reliable D call. Germline-derived CDR1 and CDR2 are SGDLS and YYNGEE. This CDR3 has 17 residues. V lost 0 bases and J lost 7, with 23 bases in between. CDR3 sequence (DNA): TGTGCCAGCAGCGTAGAGAGGCAGAAGGGTCCAGAATGGGAGCAGTACTTC. It is translated as CASSVERQKGPEWEQYF.

The chain has TRBV5-1 and TRBJ2-5; D is ambiguous. Germline lookup yields CDR1 SGHRS and CDR2 YFSETQ. CDR3 length equals 14 residues. V was trimmed by 0 bases and J by 1 base, leaving 7 bases between them. Here the CDR3 DNA reads TGCGCCAGCAGCTTGGGGGTACCCCAAGAGACCCAGTACTTC. It specifies CASSLGVPQETQYF.

The V gene is TRBV10-3, the J gene TRBJ1-2; D is ambiguous. Trimming pared 8 bases from V and 0 bases from J, leaving 13 bases between. This CDR3 is built from 14 residues. Germline CDR1 is ENHRY and CDR2 is SYGVKD. For the CDR3, the DNA is TGTGCCATCCGCCGAGGTGATTCTAACTATGGCTACACCTTC. It encodes CAIRRGDSNYGYTF.

V and J are TRBV3-1 and TRBJ1-1, with 7 bases lining up with TRBD1. In germline, CDR1 is LGHDT, CDR2 YNNKEL (reference sequence). The V segment lost 2 bases and the J segment 0 bases; nucleotides outside the gene matches: 12. CDR3 size: 18 residues. The CDR3 protein is CASSQKGTTGIMNTEAFF. The CDR3 DNA sequence: TGTGCCAGCAGCCAAAAAGGAACGACAGGGATAATGAACACTGAAGCTTTCTTT.

A remark on this clonotype: The junction and the germline gene differ at one end; a read error may be behind it. The chain recombines TRBV12-3 or TRBV12-4 with TRBJ2-1; D is undetermined. The CDR3 is 12 amino acids. The CDR3 DNA reads as TGTGCCAGCAGCCCAACTTACAGTGAGCAGTTCTTC. Encoded protein: CASSPTYSEQFF.

V usage is TRBV5-1 and J usage is TRBJ2-4; 7 bases match TRBD1. The assigned J gene may be wrong: the sequence end matches TRBJ2-7 better. The CDR3 has 14 amino acids. Germline-derived CDR1 and CDR2 are SGHRS and YFSETQ. CDR3 DNA sequence: TGCGCCAGCAGCGGATCCGGGACAGTCTACGAGCAGTACTTC. Protein sequence: CASSGSGTVYEQYF.

This clonotype has a handful of counts. For the CDR3, the DNA is TGTGCCAGCTTGGGGACAGGTAGCTCTGGGGCCAACGTCCTGACTTTC. Amino acid sequence: CASLGTGSSGANVLTF. The chain couples TRBV12-3 or TRBV12-4 to TRBJ2-6; 8 nucleotides agree with TRBD1. This CDR3 is 16 amino acids long. After removal of 8 bases from V and 0 bases from J, the junction contained 6 bases not matched to a gene.